The TCR beta chain under discussion was sequenced for a study of T cells in Graves' hyperthyroidism and ophthalmopathy. Study-level findings and limits: Ophthalmopathy and stable hyperthyroidism were separated by a 13 V-J model. The model predicted ophthalmopathy a median around six months before onset.

The CDR3 runs 13 residues. Between the trimmed V and J ends, which lost 3 bases and 3 bases, there was a span of 5 bases. Germline V lookup: CDR1 SGHDN, CDR2 FVKESK. This clonotype was counted between two and nine times. Its matching antigen is unknown. Amplified TCR beta CDR3 regions came from RNA transcripts. Researchers ran a first-round RT-PCR on the TCR CDR3 using the HTBI primer set. TCRdb processed the multiplex PCR reads anew with MiXCR; each CDR3 protein has one entry. In the table there are 500,000 to 650,000 distinct CDR3 sequences, about 45% of which are singletons. This TCR was sampled from an adult woman with Graves' disease, either hyperthyroidism or ophthalmopathy (not recorded which). Sequencing was carried out using peripheral blood or thyroid tissue (not recorded which). The chain uses TRBV14 and TRBJ2-2, with D unclear. The chain's CDR3 is CASSQLYTGELFF. CDR3 sequence (DNA): TGTGCCAGCAGCCAGCTATACACCGGGGAGCTGTTTTTT.